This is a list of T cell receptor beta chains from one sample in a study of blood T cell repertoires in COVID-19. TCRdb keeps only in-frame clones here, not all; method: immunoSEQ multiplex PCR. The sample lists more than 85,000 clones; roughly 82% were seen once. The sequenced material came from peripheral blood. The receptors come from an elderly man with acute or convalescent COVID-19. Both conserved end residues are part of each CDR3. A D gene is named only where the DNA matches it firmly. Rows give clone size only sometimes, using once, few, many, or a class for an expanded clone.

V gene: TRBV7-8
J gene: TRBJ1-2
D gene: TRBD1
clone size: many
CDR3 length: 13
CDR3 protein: CASSPGTVYGYTF
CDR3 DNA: TGTGCCAGCAGCCCAGGGACAGTCTATGGCTACACCTTC

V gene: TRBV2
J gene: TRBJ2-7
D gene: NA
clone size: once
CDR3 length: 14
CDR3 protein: CASSAQGRGNEQYF
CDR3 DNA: TGTGCCAGCAGTGCCCAGGGAAGGGGAAACGAGCAGTACTTC

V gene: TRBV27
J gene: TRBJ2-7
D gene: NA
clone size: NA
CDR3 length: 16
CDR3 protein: CASSLGPPGFSYEQYF
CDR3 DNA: TGTGCCAGCAGTTTGGGGCCGCCGGGTTTCTCCTACGAGCAGTACTTC

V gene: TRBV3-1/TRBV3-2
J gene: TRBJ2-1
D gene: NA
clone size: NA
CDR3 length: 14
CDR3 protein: CASSQKTQRNEQFF
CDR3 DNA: TGTGCCAGCAGCCAAAAGACACAACGCAATGAGCAGTTCTTC

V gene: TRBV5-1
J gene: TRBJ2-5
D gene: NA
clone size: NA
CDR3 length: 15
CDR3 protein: CASSLGARGGETQYF
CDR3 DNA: TGCGCCAGCAGCTTGGGAGCCAGGGGCGGAGAGACCCAGTACTTC

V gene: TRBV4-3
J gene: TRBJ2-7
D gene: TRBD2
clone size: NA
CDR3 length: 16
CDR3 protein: CASSQDSLAGVNEQYF
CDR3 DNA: TGCGCCAGCAGCCAAGATAGTCTAGCGGGAGTAAACGAGCAGTACTTC

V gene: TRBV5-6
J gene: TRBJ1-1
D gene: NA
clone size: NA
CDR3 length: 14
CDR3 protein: CASSLARGNAEAFF
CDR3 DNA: TGTGCCAGCAGCTTGGCTAGGGGTAACGCTGAAGCTTTCTTT

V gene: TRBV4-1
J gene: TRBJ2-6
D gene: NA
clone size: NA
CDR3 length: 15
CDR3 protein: CASGLHVSGANVLTF
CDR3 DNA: TGCGCCAGCGGGCTTCACGTCTCTGGGGCCAACGTCCTGACTTTC

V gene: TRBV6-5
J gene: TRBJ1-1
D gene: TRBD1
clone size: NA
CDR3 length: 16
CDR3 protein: CASSYSPGQGNTEAFF
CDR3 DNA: TGTGCCAGCAGTTATTCCCCGGGACAGGGGAACACTGAAGCTTTCTTT

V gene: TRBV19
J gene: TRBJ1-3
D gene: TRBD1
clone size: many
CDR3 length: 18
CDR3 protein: CASSSGQGSWLSGNTIYF
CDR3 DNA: TGTGCCAGTAGTAGTGGACAGGGGTCCTGGCTCTCTGGAAACACCATATATTTT

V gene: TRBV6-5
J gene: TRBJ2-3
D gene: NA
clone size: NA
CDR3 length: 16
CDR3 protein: CASSYGGALSTDTQYF
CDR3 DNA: TGTGCCAGCAGTTACGGAGGTGCATTAAGCACAGATACGCAGTATTTT

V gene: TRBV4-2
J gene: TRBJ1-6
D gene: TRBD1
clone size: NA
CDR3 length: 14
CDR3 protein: CASSLTGANSPLHF
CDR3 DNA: TGTGCCAGCAGCCTTACAGGGGCTAATTCACCCCTCCACTTT

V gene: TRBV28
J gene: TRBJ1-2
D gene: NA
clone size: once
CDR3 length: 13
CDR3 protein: CASSSGGINGYTF
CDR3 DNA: TGTGCCAGCAGTTCGGGGGGGATTAATGGCTACACCTTC

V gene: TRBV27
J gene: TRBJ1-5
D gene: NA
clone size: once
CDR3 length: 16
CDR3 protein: CASSPLSRGSHQPQHF
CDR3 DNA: TGTGCCAGCAGTCCCTTAAGCAGGGGCTCCCACCAGCCCCAGCATTTT

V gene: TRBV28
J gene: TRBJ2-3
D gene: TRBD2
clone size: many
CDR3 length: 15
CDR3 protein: CASRVGLAGTDTQYF
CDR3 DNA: TGTGCCAGCAGAGTCGGACTAGCGGGTACAGATACGCAGTATTTT

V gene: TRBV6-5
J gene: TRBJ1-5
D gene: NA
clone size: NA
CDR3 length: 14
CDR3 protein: CASSPRGDNQPQHF
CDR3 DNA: TGTGCCAGCAGCCCCCGGGGGGACAATCAGCCCCAGCATTTT

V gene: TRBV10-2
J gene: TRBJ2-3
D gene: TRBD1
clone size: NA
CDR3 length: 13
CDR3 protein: CASEGTETDTQYF
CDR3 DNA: TGCGCCAGCGAGGGGACAGAGACAGATACGCAGTATTTT

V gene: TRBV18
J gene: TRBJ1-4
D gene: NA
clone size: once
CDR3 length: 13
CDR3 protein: CASSGGELGKLFF
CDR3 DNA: TGTGCCAGCTCCGGGGGGGAGCTCGGAAAACTGTTTTTT

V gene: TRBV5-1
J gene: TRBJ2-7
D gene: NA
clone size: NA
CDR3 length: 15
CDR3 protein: CASSLNTGLAYEQYF
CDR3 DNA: TGCGCCAGCAGTCTAAACACGGGACTGGCCTACGAGCAGTACTTC

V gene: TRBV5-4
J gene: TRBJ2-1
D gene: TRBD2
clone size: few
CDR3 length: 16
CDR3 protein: CASSLAGGARNNEQFF
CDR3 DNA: TGTGCCAGCAGCTTGGCGGGGGGGGCGCGGAACAATGAGCAGTTCTTC

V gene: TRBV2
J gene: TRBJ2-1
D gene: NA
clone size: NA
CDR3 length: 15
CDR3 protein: CASQRLGGIYNEQFF
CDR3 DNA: TGTGCCAGCCAGAGACTGGGGGGAATATACAATGAGCAGTTCTTC

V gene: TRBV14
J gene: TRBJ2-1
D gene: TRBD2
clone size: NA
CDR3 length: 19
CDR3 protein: CASSQVGLAGSLPYNEQFF
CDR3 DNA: TGTGCCAGCAGCCAAGTAGGCCTAGCGGGAAGCCTCCCCTACAATGAGCAGTTCTTC

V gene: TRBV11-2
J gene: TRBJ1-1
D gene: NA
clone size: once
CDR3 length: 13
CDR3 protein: CASSLDGRGAAFF
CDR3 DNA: TGTGCCAGCAGCTTAGATGGTCGGGGGGCAGCTTTCTTT

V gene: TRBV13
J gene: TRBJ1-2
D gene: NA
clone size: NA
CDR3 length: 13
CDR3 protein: CASSSGVSYGYTF
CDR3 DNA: TGTGCCAGCAGCTCGGGGGTGTCCTATGGCTACACCTTC